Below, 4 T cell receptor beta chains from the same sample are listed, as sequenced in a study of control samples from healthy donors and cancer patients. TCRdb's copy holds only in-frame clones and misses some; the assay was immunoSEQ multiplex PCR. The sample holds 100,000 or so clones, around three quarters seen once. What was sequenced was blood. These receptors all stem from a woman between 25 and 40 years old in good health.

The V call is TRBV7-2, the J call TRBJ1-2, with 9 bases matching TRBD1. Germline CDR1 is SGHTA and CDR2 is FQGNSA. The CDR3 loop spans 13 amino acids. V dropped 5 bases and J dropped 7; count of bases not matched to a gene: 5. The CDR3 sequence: CASSDGTGFGYTF. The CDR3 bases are TGTGCCAGCAGCGATGGGACAGGGTTTGGCTACACCTTC.

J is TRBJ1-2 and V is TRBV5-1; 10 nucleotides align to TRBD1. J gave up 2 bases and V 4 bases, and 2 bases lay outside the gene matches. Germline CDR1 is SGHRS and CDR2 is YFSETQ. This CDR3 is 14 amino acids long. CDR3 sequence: CASSPTGGNYGYTF. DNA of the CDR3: TGCGCCAGCAGCCCGACAGGGGGCAACTATGGCTACACCTTC.

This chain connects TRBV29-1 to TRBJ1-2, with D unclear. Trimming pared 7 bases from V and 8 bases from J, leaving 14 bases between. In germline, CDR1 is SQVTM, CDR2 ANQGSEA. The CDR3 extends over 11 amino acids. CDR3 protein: CSATVTGGYTF. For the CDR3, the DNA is TGCAGCGCAACAGTAACGGGGGGCTACACCTTC.

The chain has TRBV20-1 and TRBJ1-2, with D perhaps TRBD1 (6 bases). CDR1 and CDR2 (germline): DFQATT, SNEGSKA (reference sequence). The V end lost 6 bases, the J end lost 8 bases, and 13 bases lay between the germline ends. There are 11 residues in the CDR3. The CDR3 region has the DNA TGCAGTGCCGGAGGGGGTCCCGGCTACACCTTC. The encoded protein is CSAGGGPGYTF.